The 8 T cell receptor beta chains below all came from one sample that was sequenced in a study of CD8 T cells in ankylosing spondylitis. One entry per CDR3 protein, called by TCRdb with MiXCR from the 5' RACE reads. The sample lists fewer than 200,000 distinct CDR3 sequences; about 18% were seen once. Sequencing was performed on blood, either unsorted or a sorted T cell fraction (not recorded which). The receptor set was obtained from a male donor aged 5 to 29 with ankylosing spondylitis or in good health (not recorded which).

This clonotype was counted ten times or more. The chain uses TRBV20-1 and TRBJ2-3, with 8 bases matching TRBD2. Germline V gene data show CDR1 as DFQATT and CDR2 as SNEGSKA (reference sequence). Losses at the gene ends were 6 bases for V and 5 bases for J; bases not matched to a gene: 13. This CDR3 has 15 amino acids. In DNA, the CDR3 is TGCAGTGCACAGTTGGGACTAGGGGTTAGAGATACGCAGTATTTT. Encoded protein: CSAQLGLGVRDTQYF.

This clonotype was seen many times. The chain carries TRBV12-3 or TRBV12-4 and TRBJ2-1; D tentatively reads TRBD1 or TRBD2 (6 bases each). The CDR3 spans 13 residues. V was shortened by 2 bases and J by 10 bases, with 12 bases between the two germline ends. The CDR3 loop reads CASSLRGLGEQFF. DNA of the CDR3: TGTGCCAGCAGTTTACGGGGGCTGGGGGAGCAGTTCTTC.

This clonotype came up a few times. A much larger clonotype is one base distant, so this may be a read error. The chain couples TRBV7-8 to TRBJ2-7; the D gene could be TRBD1 or TRBD2 (5 bases each). V lost 1 base and J 0 bases, leaving 7 bases between the germline ends. Per germline, CDR1 SGHVS and CDR2 FQNEAQ. The CDR3 is 14 residues long. The CDR3 nucleotides are TGTGCCAGCAGCTTAGTTGGGGGCTCCTACGAGCAGTACTTC. As protein: CASSLVGGSYEQYF. Drawing the rest from reference TRBV7-8 and TRBJ2-7, the complete variable domain is GAGVSQSPRYKVAKRGQDVALRCDPISGHVSLFWYQQALGQGPEFLTYFQNEAQLDKSGLPSDRFFAERPEGSVSTLKIQRTQQEDSAVYLCASSLVGGSYEQYFGPGTRLTVT.

The table lists this clonotype with many counts. The V gene is TRBV25-1, the J gene TRBJ1-2; TRBD1 might be the D (5 bases). Germline V gene sequence: CDR1 MGHDK, CDR2 SYGVNS. Trimming cost V 5 bases and J 8 bases, with 18 bases left between them. The CDR3 sequence is 14 residues long. The DNA of the CDR3 is TGTGCCAGCAGTTTAGGGACGGATCTAGGAGGCTACACCTTC. Its protein is CASSLGTDLGGYTF.

This clonotype was counted only a few times. The chain uses TRBV7-3 and TRBJ2-1; 13 nucleotides align to TRBD2. The V and J ends lost 5 bases and 8 bases, in that order; junction bases with no gene match: 3. CDR3 length equals 14 residues. The germline V gene has CDR1 SGHTA and CDR2 FQGTGA. The CDR3 DNA follows: TGTGCCAGCAGCCGGACTAGCGGGAGCTATGAGCAGTTCTTC. This gives the protein CASSRTSGSYEQFF.

This clonotype was counted at least ten times. The chain is built from TRBV19 and TRBJ1-5, with no clear D. Per germline, CDR1 LNHDA and CDR2 SQIVND (reference sequence). The CDR3 spans 14 residues. The ends were cut back, 4 bases at V and 2 bases at J, with 9 bases in the middle. The CDR3 sequence: CASSSDAGNQPQHF. DNA of the CDR3: TGTGCCAGTAGTAGTGATGCCGGCAATCAGCCCCAGCATTTT. The full variable domain, in which reference TRBV19 and TRBJ1-5 provide the parts outside the CDR3, is DGGITQSPKYLFRKEGQNVTLSCEQNLNHDAMYWYRQDPGQGLRLIYYSQIVNDFQKGDIAEGYSVSREKKESFPLTVTSAQKNPTAFYLCASSSDAGNQPQHFGDGTRLSIL.

The gene calls are TRBV7-2 and TRBJ2-7; 10 bases line up with TRBD2. V lost 5 bases to trimming and J lost 6 bases; unmatched junction nucleotides: 13. The CDR3 loop spans 16 amino acids. Germline assignment: CDR1 SGHTA and CDR2 FQGNSA. CDR3 sequence reads: CASSDGLAGVSSEQYF. The CDR3 nucleotides are TGTGCCAGCAGCGACGGCCTAGCGGGAGTCTCATCCGAGCAGTACTTC.

There are many counts of this clonotype. The gene calls are TRBV25-1 and TRBJ2-7; D might be TRBD1 or TRBD2, each matching 5 bases. CDR3 length: 15 amino acids. Germline-derived CDR1 and CDR2 are MGHDK and SYGVNS. The V gene lost 3 bases and the J gene lost 2 bases, with 14 bases spanning the gap. The CDR3 DNA is TGTGCCAGCAGTGAGGGACGACGGGGTACCTACGAGCAGTACTTC. Translated: CASSEGRRGTYEQYF.